This is a list of T cell receptor beta chains from one sample in a study of T cell responses to AZD1222 COVID-19 vaccine. Method: immunoSEQ multiplex PCR; TCRdb's copy keeps in-frame clones and lacks some. The sample lists some 150,000 clones, roughly 89% occurring once. Source: peripheral blood, taken 28 days after the second AZD1222 dose. These receptor sequences come from an adult who received the AZD1222 COVID-19 vaccine. The CDR3 runs from the conserved cysteine through the conserved F or W. The order of the fields is J gene, V gene, clone size, D gene, CDR3 DNA, CDR3 protein. A D gene is named only where the DNA matches it firmly. Clone size is not always given. Where it is, it says once, few, many or a class for expanded clones.

j_call: TRBJ1-1; v_call: TRBV27; clone_size: -; d_call: TRBD1; cdr3_nt: TGTGCCAGCAGCCCACTAAGGGACAGGGGGACTGAAGCTTTCTTT; cdr3_aa: CASSPLRDRGTEAFF
j_call: TRBJ2-7; v_call: TRBV5-1; clone_size: -; d_call: -; cdr3_nt: TGCGCCAGCAAACCAGGGGCAGGGTACGAGCAGTACTTC; cdr3_aa: CASKPGAGYEQYF
j_call: TRBJ1-2; v_call: TRBV24-1; clone_size: -; d_call: TRBD1; cdr3_nt: TGTGCCACCAGTGATTTCACAGGGGGGAATGGCTACACCTTC; cdr3_aa: CATSDFTGGNGYTF
j_call: TRBJ2-7; v_call: TRBV14; clone_size: -; d_call: -; cdr3_nt: TGTGCCAGCAGCGCCTTGTATTTCTCCTACGAGCAGTACTTC; cdr3_aa: CASSALYFSYEQYF
j_call: TRBJ2-1; v_call: TRBV4-2; clone_size: -; d_call: TRBD2; cdr3_nt: TGTGCCAGCAGCCAAGTTATGCTAGCGGTCTATTACAATGAGCAGTTCTTC; cdr3_aa: CASSQVMLAVYYNEQFF
j_call: TRBJ2-4; v_call: TRBV9; clone_size: -; d_call: -; cdr3_nt: TGTGCCAGCAGCGTAGAAGGTACGCTAGCCAAAAACATTCAGTACTTC; cdr3_aa: CASSVEGTLAKNIQYF
j_call: TRBJ2-4; v_call: TRBV4-3; clone_size: -; d_call: TRBD2; cdr3_nt: TGCGCCAGCAGCCAAGGGTTTAGCGGGAGGGCCATAGCCAAAAACATTCAGTACTTC; cdr3_aa: CASSQGFSGRAIAKNIQYF
j_call: TRBJ1-3; v_call: TRBV20-1; clone_size: -; d_call: -; cdr3_nt: TGCAGTGCTAGTCATGGATCTGGAAACACCATATATTTT; cdr3_aa: CSASHGSGNTIYF
j_call: TRBJ1-2; v_call: TRBV28; clone_size: few; d_call: TRBD1; cdr3_nt: TGTGCCAGCAGTTCCGCAGGGGGCCCCTATGGCTACACCTTC; cdr3_aa: CASSSAGGPYGYTF
j_call: TRBJ2-1; v_call: TRBV19; clone_size: -; d_call: TRBD1; cdr3_nt: TGTGCCAGTAGTCTCCCCTACCGGGACAGGGGAGCGGTGGAGCAGTTCTTC; cdr3_aa: CASSLPYRDRGAVEQFF
j_call: TRBJ2-1; v_call: TRBV6-1; clone_size: -; d_call: -; cdr3_nt: TGTGCCAGCAGTGAGGGGAGATACAATGAGCAGTTCTTC; cdr3_aa: CASSEGRYNEQFF
j_call: TRBJ1-6; v_call: TRBV14; clone_size: once; d_call: -; cdr3_nt: TGTGCCAGCGCACAGGAGAGCTCCTATAATTCACCCCTCCACTTT; cdr3_aa: CASAQESSYNSPLHF
j_call: TRBJ1-6; v_call: TRBV30; clone_size: -; d_call: TRBD1; cdr3_nt: TGTGCCCACGCCCGGGACAGTTGGAATTCACCCCTCCACTTT; cdr3_aa: CAHARDSWNSPLHF
j_call: TRBJ1-1; v_call: TRBV7-2; clone_size: once; d_call: -; cdr3_nt: TGTGCCAGCAGCTTAGGGTCAGACACTGAAGCTTTCTTT; cdr3_aa: CASSLGSDTEAFF
j_call: TRBJ1-5; v_call: TRBV19; clone_size: -; d_call: -; cdr3_nt: TGTGCCAGTAGTATAGAGAGGGGCGGGGATCAGCCCCAGCATTTT; cdr3_aa: CASSIERGGDQPQHF
j_call: TRBJ1-2; v_call: TRBV12-5; clone_size: -; d_call: TRBD1; cdr3_nt: TGTGCTAGTGGTTTGGCAAAAACAGGGGAAGGATATGGCTACACCTTC; cdr3_aa: CASGLAKTGEGYGYTF
j_call: TRBJ2-7; v_call: TRBV6-5; clone_size: once; d_call: -; cdr3_nt: TGTGCCAGCAGCCGCGGGACGAACTCCTACGAGCAGTACTTC; cdr3_aa: CASSRGTNSYEQYF
j_call: TRBJ2-7; v_call: TRBV7-2; clone_size: -; d_call: -; cdr3_nt: TGTGCCAGCAGCCCAGACCGCTTCCACGAGCAGTACTTC; cdr3_aa: CASSPDRFHEQYF
j_call: TRBJ1-2; v_call: TRBV18; clone_size: -; d_call: -; cdr3_nt: TGTGCCAGCTCACCACTCGGGGGAGGCTACACCTTC; cdr3_aa: CASSPLGGGYTF
j_call: TRBJ2-7; v_call: TRBV9; clone_size: -; d_call: -; cdr3_nt: TGTGCCAGCAGCGACTACGAGCAGTACTTC; cdr3_aa: CASSDYEQYF
j_call: TRBJ2-3; v_call: TRBV9; clone_size: -; d_call: TRBD1; cdr3_nt: TGTGCCAGCAGCGCCATCGGACAGGGGGCGGCGACAGATACGCAGTATTTT; cdr3_aa: CASSAIGQGAATDTQYF
j_call: TRBJ2-4; v_call: TRBV4-3; clone_size: -; d_call: TRBD1; cdr3_nt: TGCGCCAGCAGCCAAGAGGACAGGGGGTCATCCCACATAGCCAAAAACATTCAGTACTTC; cdr3_aa: CASSQEDRGSSHIAKNIQYF
j_call: TRBJ2-5; v_call: TRBV15; clone_size: -; d_call: -; cdr3_nt: TGTGCCACCAGCATCGGGGGTAACCAAGAGACCCAGTACTTC; cdr3_aa: CATSIGGNQETQYF
j_call: TRBJ2-7; v_call: TRBV12-3/TRBV12-4; clone_size: -; d_call: TRBD1; cdr3_nt: TGTGCCAGCAGTTCGACAGGGACCTACGAGCAGTACTTC; cdr3_aa: CASSSTGTYEQYF
j_call: TRBJ2-7; v_call: TRBV4-2; clone_size: -; d_call: -; cdr3_nt: TGTGCCAGCAGCCAAGATGGCCTAGCGTACGAGCAGTACTTC; cdr3_aa: CASSQDGLAYEQYF
j_call: TRBJ1-1; v_call: TRBV3-1/TRBV3-2; clone_size: few; d_call: -; cdr3_nt: TGTGCCAGCAGCCAAGGTGGCGGGTCGAACACTGAAGCTTTCTTT; cdr3_aa: CASSQGGGSNTEAFF
j_call: TRBJ2-1; v_call: TRBV6-5; clone_size: -; d_call: -; cdr3_nt: TGTGCCAGCAGTTCTCCTCCACAGGGAAGGGATGAGCAGTTCTTC; cdr3_aa: CASSSPPQGRDEQFF
j_call: TRBJ2-1; v_call: TRBV7-8; clone_size: -; d_call: -; cdr3_nt: TGTGCCAGCAAACTTACCTCGGACTTGGGGGCCTACAATGAGCAGTTCTTC; cdr3_aa: CASKLTSDLGAYNEQFF
j_call: TRBJ2-2; v_call: TRBV10-3; clone_size: -; d_call: TRBD2; cdr3_nt: TGTGCCATCAGTGAGAGACTAGCGGGAGCCACGAACACCGGGGAGCTGTTTTTT; cdr3_aa: CAISERLAGATNTGELFF
j_call: TRBJ2-1; v_call: TRBV5-1; clone_size: -; d_call: TRBD2; cdr3_nt: TGCGCCAGCAGCCCGGGTGCTAGCGGGAGCAATGAGCAGTTCTTC; cdr3_aa: CASSPGASGSNEQFF
j_call: TRBJ1-1; v_call: TRBV2; clone_size: -; d_call: -; cdr3_nt: TGTGCCAGCAGTGGTGCCGGCGCTGAAGCTTTCTTT; cdr3_aa: CASSGAGAEAFF
j_call: TRBJ2-1; v_call: TRBV7-2; clone_size: -; d_call: -; cdr3_nt: TGTGCCAGCAGAAACGGCGATGAGCAGTTCTTC; cdr3_aa: CASRNGDEQFF